Included here is one T cell receptor beta chain sequence, with context. Generated by immunoSEQ multiplex PCR, the TCRdb table keeps only in-frame clones and is missing some. The table records 2.3 million or so clones, over 85% of them present only once. The data derive from a study of shared clonotypes between healthy human individuals. Trimming cost V 2 bases and J 5 bases, with 5 bases left between them. The germline V gene has CDR1 MGHDK and CDR2 SYGVNS. The CDR3 consists of 12 residues. This clonotype originated in a man between 18 and 35 years old in good health. Some clones in this sample may be carry-over from other donors' samples. The sequencing sample was made of naive CD4+ T cells from PBMCs. Subset in this sample: CD45RA+ positively selected. The chain is built from TRBV25-1 and TRBJ2-3; no definite D call. CDR3 in DNA: TGTGCCAGCAGTGAACTCGTAGATACGCAGTATTTT. Translated, it gives CASSELVDTQYF.